These 21 T cell receptor beta chains came from one sample sequenced in a study of regulatory T cells in long-lasting Graves disease. Construction of the TCR beta libraries employed iRepertoire HTBI primers in conjunction with Arm-PCR of CDR3 regions. TCRdb ran MiXCR on the multiplex PCR reads and lists one entry per CDR3 protein. Among 200,000 to 250,000 distinct CDR3 sequences listed, approximately 19% were seen once. Time point denoted: newly diagnosed GD, antithyroid drugs for less than 3 months. The authors made the TCR library using RNA they extracted from PBMCs. These data also featured in a second study, about T cells in Graves' hyperthyroidism and ophthalmopathy.

The source was peripheral blood mononuclear cells (PBMCs), collected at new diagnosis, from a patient treated with antithyroid drugs. These receptors all come from a woman aged 25 to 39 with Graves disease.

This clonotype was detected ten times or more. V usage is TRBV6-2 or TRBV6-3 and J usage is TRBJ2-7; 8 nucleotides line up with TRBD1. Looked up from germline, CDR1 is MNHEY and CDR2 is SVGEGT. This CDR3 has 17 amino acids. The V gene end was trimmed by 0 bases and the J gene end by 3 bases; junction bases not matched to a gene: 10. CDR3 sequence (DNA): TGTGCCAGCAGTTACTCGAGCCCAGACAGGGGACTCTACGAGCAGTACTTC. Protein product: CASSYSSPDRGLYEQYF.

This clonotype was detected ten times or more. This chain joins TRBV11-2 and TRBJ2-3; 8 bases are a match to TRBD2. After removal of 4 bases from V and 0 bases from J, the junction contained 9 bases not matched to a gene. Per the germline V gene, CDR1 is SGHAT and CDR2 is FQNNGV. The CDR3 consists of 17 residues. CDR3 region: CASSSRQTSASTDTQYF. The CDR3 DNA is TGTGCCAGCAGCTCACGACAGACTAGCGCTAGCACAGATACGCAGTATTTT. Full variable domain (remainder filled in from reference TRBV11-2 and TRBJ2-3): EAGVAQSPRYKIIEKRQSVAFWCNPISGHATLYWYQQILGQGPKLLIQFQNNGVVDDSQLPKDRFSAERLKGVDSTLKIQPAKLEDSAVYLCASSSRQTSASTDTQYFGPGTRLTVL.

This clonotype showed up many times. This chain connects TRBV4-1 to TRBJ1-5; tentative D call: TRBD1 (5 bases). This CDR3 contains 18 residues. Deletions cut 0 bases from V and 0 bases from J, with 15 bases between. Per the germline V gene, CDR1 is MGHRA and CDR2 is YSYEKL. Here the CDR3 DNA reads TGCGCCAGCAGCCAAGATTTCGGCGGGGGGTATAGCAATCAGCCCCAGCATTTT. Protein product: CASSQDFGGGYSNQPQHF.

This clonotype was seen repeatedly, ten times or more. The V call is TRBV29-1, the J call TRBJ2-6, with TRBD1 matching over 7 bases. The J segment lost 0 bases and the V segment lost 5 bases, leaving 4 bases of the junction unmatched. CDR1 SQVTM and CDR2 ANQGSEA come from the germline V gene. CDR3 size: 15 residues. This CDR3 reads CSVRGGDSGANVLTF. In nucleotides, the CDR3 is TGCAGCGTTCGAGGGGGCGACTCTGGGGCCAACGTCCTGACTTTC.

There are many counts of this clonotype. The CDR3 is CASSQDLGMNEQFF. CDR3 bases: TGCGCCAGCAGCCAAGATCTTGGGATGAATGAGCAGTTCTTC. The chain is built from TRBV4-1 and TRBJ2-1; D gene ambiguous. Trimming stripped 0 bases from V and 7 bases from J, with 10 bases between. Germline lookup yields CDR1 MGHRA and CDR2 YSYEKL. The CDR3 extends over 14 amino acids.

This clonotype was observed many times. The chain uses TRBV7-8 and TRBJ2-7; 10 bases map to TRBD2. CDR1 is SGHVS and CDR2 is FQNEAQ in the germline V gene. CDR3 length: 14 residues. The trim removed 3 bases at V and 3 bases at J, leaving 2 bases unmatched. CDR3 amino acids: CASSFASGGYEQYF. The CDR3 bases are TGTGCCAGCAGCTTCGCTAGCGGGGGCTACGAGCAGTACTTC.

This clonotype has at least ten counts. This chain links TRBV30 with TRBJ1-1, with no clear D. Germline values: CDR1 GTSNPN, CDR2 SVGIG (reference sequence). The CDR3 contains 13 residues. Trimming removed 1 base at V and 0 bases at J, with 6 bases between. The CDR3 sequence: CAWSAGMNTEAFF. CDR3 in DNA: TGTGCCTGGAGTGCTGGGATGAACACTGAAGCTTTCTTT.

Of note for this clonotype: No conserved phenylalanine or tryptophan is present at the end of the CDR3, so a read error is the likely explanation. The chain recombines TRBV11-2 with TRBJ2-3, with TRBD2 identical over 8 bases. V gave up 6 bases and J gave up 6 bases; unmatched junction bases: 5. The germline CDR1 and CDR2 sequences are SGHAT and FQNNGV. The CDR3 consists of 13 residues. This CDR3 is CASRRGVADTQYL. In nucleotides, the CDR3 is TGTGCCAGCAGGCGGGGGGTGGCCGATACGCAGTATTTG.

This clonotype has ten or more counts. V is TRBV11-2 and J is TRBJ2-1; D gene uncertain. The CDR3 consists of 16 residues. Trimming stripped 3 bases from V and 6 bases from J, with 18 bases between. Germline CDR1 SGHAT, CDR2 FQNNGV. Here the CDR3 reads CASSFHPSRSVNEQFF. CDR3 sequence (DNA): TGTGCCAGCAGCTTTCACCCCAGTCGGTCTGTCAATGAGCAGTTCTTC. Looking up the rest from reference TRBV11-2 and TRBJ2-1 gives the full variable domain: EAGVAQSPRYKIIEKRQSVAFWCNPISGHATLYWYQQILGQGPKLLIQFQNNGVVDDSQLPKDRFSAERLKGVDSTLKIQPAKLEDSAVYLCASSFHPSRSVNEQFFGPGTRLTVL.

This clonotype appeared many times. The chain employs TRBV5-1 and TRBJ2-2; D is perhaps TRBD1 (5 bases). CDR1 SGHRS and CDR2 YFSETQ come from the germline V gene. There are 13 residues in the CDR3. The ends were cut back, 0 bases at V and 7 bases at J, with 7 bases in the middle. CDR3 protein: CASSLEGIGELFF. The CDR3 nucleotides are TGCGCCAGCAGCTTGGAGGGGATCGGGGAGCTGTTTTTT.

The chain combines TRBV27 with TRBJ1-1; TRBD1 might be the D (6 bases). The V gene's germline CDR1 is MNHEY and CDR2 SMNVEV (reference sequence). Trimming stripped 6 bases from V and 5 bases from J, with 13 bases between. The CDR3 length is 13 residues. This CDR3 reads CASRKPGATEAFF. The CDR3 DNA is TGTGCCAGCAGAAAACCAGGGGCAACTGAAGCTTTCTTT.

Many counts were recorded for this clonotype. V usage is TRBV12-3 or TRBV12-4 and J usage is TRBJ1-2; 7 bases line up with TRBD1. The CDR3 has 17 residues. Trimming at V came to 7 bases and at J to 2 bases, leaving 16 bases not matched to a gene. The CDR3 bases are TGTGCCAGCACCCCCCTTTACAGGGGTCGAGGAAACTATGGCTACACCTTC. Translating it yields CASTPLYRGRGNYGYTF.

V and J are TRBV5-6 and TRBJ1-5; D is unresolved. V was trimmed by 4 bases and J by 7 bases, leaving 9 bases between them. The CDR3 loop spans 12 amino acids. Per germline, CDR1 SGHDT and CDR2 YYEEEE. The CDR3 spells CASSRVNQPQHF. The DNA of the CDR3 is TGTGCCAGCAGCCGGGTAAACCAGCCCCAGCATTTT.

This clonotype was observed a handful of times. Without the conserved terminal phenylalanine or tryptophan, this CDR3 likely stems from a read error. The DNA is left out, because the CDR3 cannot be placed on it with certainty; the CDR3 is given as TCRdb lists it. The chain has TRBV2 and TRBJ2-7; the table names TRBD2, a call not compared with the DNA. Termini included, the CDR3 measures 11 amino acids. CDR1 and CDR2 from the germline V gene are SNHLY and FYNNEI. The CDR3 is CASSGTSGIAG.

This clonotype was observed many times. The rearrangement joins TRBV9 to TRBJ2-5; 7 bases match TRBD1. Germline V lookup: CDR1 SGDLS, CDR2 YYNGEE. The CDR3 covers 14 residues. Trimming removed 0 bases from V and 5 bases from J; junction bases left unmatched: 4. The CDR3 DNA is TGTGCCAGCAGCGTAGAGGGGGCCCGGGAGACCCAGTACTTC. It codes for CASSVEGARETQYF.

In the case of this clonotype: A much larger clone lies one base from this, so it may be a read error. The chain uses TRBV11-3 and TRBJ1-6; 7 nucleotides line up with TRBD1. This CDR3 region has 15 residues. Germline V gene lookup returns CDR1 SGHNT and CDR2 YENEEA. This chain's CDR3 is CVSTFRQGINSPLHF. Written as DNA, the CDR3 is TGTGTCAGCACCTTCCGACAGGGAATCAATTCACCCCTCCACTTT.

Regarding this clonotype: A much larger clone is a single base away; this may be a read error. The chain has TRBV5-1 and TRBJ1-4, with D possibly matching TRBD1 (5 bases). From germline, CDR1 is SGHRS and CDR2 YFSETQ. The CDR3 totals 15 residues. The V and J ends lost 0 bases and 6 bases respectively, with 12 bases between them. CDR3 in amino acids: CASSLVGQGDEKLFF. CDR3 in DNA: TGCGCCAGCAGCTTGGTCGGCCAGGGAGATGAAAAACTGTTTTTT.

The V and J genes are TRBV5-1 and TRBJ2-7, with 10 bases that match TRBD2. Trimming cost V 4 bases and J 0 bases; bases outside gene matches: 7. The germline V gene encodes CDR1 SGHRS and CDR2 YFSETQ. CDR3 length: 16 amino acids. CDR3 protein: CASSLGGLASSYEQYF. The CDR3 DNA sequence: TGCGCCAGCAGCCTAGGGGGACTAGCGAGCTCCTACGAGCAGTACTTC.

This clonotype was seen more than once but under ten times. This chain connects TRBV7-9 to TRBJ2-3, with D hard to call. With the DNA end fitting TRBJ1-5 better, the J assignment may be wrong. The CDR3 length is 16 residues. Per the germline V gene, CDR1 is SEHNR and CDR2 is FQNEAQ (reference sequence). The CDR3 DNA reads TGTGCCAGCAGTTTAAGGCCGGAAGGACGCGCAGATACGCAGCATTTT. Its translation is CASSLRPEGRADTQHF.

This chain links TRBV12-5 with TRBJ2-1, with TRBD2 matching over 8 bases. Germline V gene sequence: CDR1 LGHNT, CDR2 FRNRAP. The CDR3 loop spans 15 amino acids. Unmatched junction bases numbered 10, after V lost 0 bases and J lost 12 bases. CDR3 DNA: TGTGCTAGTGGTTTGGTAATTGGTAGCGGGATTAGGCAGTTCTTC. Its protein product is CASGLVIGSGIRQFF.

This clonotype was recorded many times. The chain employs TRBV2 and TRBJ2-2; 10 bases align to TRBD1. Trimming at V came to 6 bases and at J to 3 bases, leaving 4 bases not matched to a gene. From germline, CDR1 is SNHLY and CDR2 FYNNEI. This CDR3 has 15 residues. The CDR3 protein is CASRPGQGYTGELFF. For the CDR3, the DNA is TGTGCCAGCAGACCGGGACAGGGGTACACCGGGGAGCTGTTTTTT. The full variable domain, rest sourced from reference TRBV2 and TRBJ2-2, is EPEVTQTPSHQVTQMGQEVILRCVPISNHLYFYWYRQILGQKVEFLVSFYNNEISEKSEIFDDQFSVERPDGSNFTLKIRSTKLEDSAMYFCASRPGQGYTGELFFGEGSRLTVL.